These 11 T cell receptor beta chains came from one sample sequenced in a study of glioma-infiltrating T cells. The iRepertoire nested amplicon-rescue multiplex PCR amplified TCR alpha and beta CDR3s from RNA. Via MiXCR, TCRdb re-called the multiplex PCR reads, giving one row per CDR3 protein. The sample has 150,000 or so distinct CDR3 sequences; about two fifths are singletons. The sequenced sample consisted of glioma tissue, nonneoplastic brain tissue, or PBMCs (not recorded which). Receptor source: a human donor with low-grade glioma or glioblastoma, undergoing nonglioma brain surgery, or in good health (not recorded which).

This clonotype was recorded a few times. The rearrangement uses TRBV4-1 and TRBJ2-5, with D hard to call. Trimming took 4 bases from V and 3 from J, leaving 15 bases between them. CDR1 and CDR2 (germline): MGHRA, YSYEKL. The CDR3 runs 15 residues. Here the CDR3 reads CASSPALDREETQYF. The DNA of the CDR3 is TGCGCCAGCAGCCCAGCCTTAGACCGCGAAGAGACCCAGTACTTC.

The chain uses TRBV20-1 and TRBJ1-2; no clear D gene. The CDR3 length is 11 residues. V lost 1 base and J lost 9, with 9 bases in between. The germline CDR1 and CDR2 sequences are DFQATT and SNEGSKA (reference sequence). CDR3 DNA: TGCAGTGCTAGAGTGGGAGATTGCTACACCTTC. Translated: CSARVGDCYTF.

The chain recombines TRBV5-4 with TRBJ1-1, with 7 bases fitting TRBD1. The CDR3 is 14 amino acids. Germline CDR1 is SGHNT and CDR2 is YYREEE (reference sequence). V lost 5 bases, J lost 0 bases, and 4 bases stayed unmatched. For the CDR3, the DNA is TGTGCCAGCAGGTCACAGGGGTTGAACACTGAAGCTTTCTTT. The encoded protein is CASRSQGLNTEAFF.

V usage is TRBV3-1 and J usage is TRBJ2-1; D may be TRBD1 (6 bases). Germline V CDR1 and CDR2: LGHDT, YNNKEL (reference sequence). The V end lost 4 bases, the J end lost 10 bases, and 11 bases lay between the germline ends. The CDR3 length is 12 residues. The CDR3 here is CASSLLRGEQFF. The CDR3 DNA follows: TGTGCCAGCAGCCTCTTAAGGGGGGAGCAGTTCTTC.

This clonotype was seen only a few times. This chain connects TRBV27 to TRBJ2-6; D is unresolved. This CDR3 is 17 amino acids long. Germline CDR1 and CDR2: MNHEY and SMNVEV (reference sequence). Trimming removed 5 bases at V and 2 bases at J, with 16 bases between. CDR3 nucleotides: TGTGCCAGCAGTCTTCTGGGTACTGGTGCTGGGGCCAACGTCCTGACTTTC. Residues: CASSLLGTGAGANVLTF.

This clonotype was detected ten times or more. This chain joins TRBV28 and TRBJ2-7; D not resolved. Germline CDR1 and CDR2: MDHEN and SYDVKM. The length of the CDR3 is 14 residues. Deletions cut 2 bases from V and 3 bases from J, with 11 bases between. The CDR3 spells CASSLPGENYEQYF. CDR3 nucleotides: TGTGCCAGCAGTTTACCCGGTGAAAACTACGAGCAGTACTTC.

This clonotype has more than one count but fewer than ten. This chain connects TRBV6-6 to TRBJ2-2; maybe TRBD2 (5 bases). CDR1 and CDR2 from the germline V gene are MNHNY and SVGAGI (reference sequence). Between the trimmed V and J ends, which lost 1 base and 4 bases, there was a span of 16 bases. CDR3 length: 17 residues. CDR3 nucleotide sequence: TGTGCCAGCAGTTACTTGGTGCGAGGGCCCGGCACCGGGGAGCTGTTTTTT. It codes for CASSYLVRGPGTGELFF.

V gene TRBV7-9 combines with J gene TRBJ2-7; D is undetermined. Per the germline V gene, CDR1 is SEHNR and CDR2 is FQNEAQ (reference sequence). The CDR3 consists of 12 residues. CDR3 DNA: TGTGTCACCATGAACCCATCCTACGAGCAGTACTTC. It is translated as CVTMNPSYEQYF.

This clonotype was found many times. The rearrangement joins TRBV6-1 to TRBJ1-1; TRBD1 matches at 9 bases. This CDR3 comprises 13 residues. CDR1 is MNHNS, CDR2 SASEGT, per germline. V was clipped by 6 bases and J by 4 bases; unmatched bases: 3. CDR3 sequence: CASRGQGGTEAFF. CDR3 bases: TGTGCCAGCAGGGGACAGGGTGGCACTGAAGCTTTCTTT.

This clonotype was picked up a small number of times. The chain is built from TRBV4-1 and TRBJ2-3; 10 bases fit TRBD2. Germline assignment: CDR1 MGHRA and CDR2 YSYEKL. This CDR3 contains 17 residues. V was clipped by 1 base and J by 2 bases; unmatched bases: 6. The CDR3 region has the DNA TGCGCCAGCAGCCAAGTGAGGCTAGCGGGGGACACAGATACGCAGTATTTT. Protein product: CASSQVRLAGDTDTQYF.

Many counts were recorded for this clonotype. The chain is built from TRBV6-2 or TRBV6-3 and TRBJ2-7, with D perhaps matching TRBD1 (5 bases). CDR1 MNHEY and CDR2 SVGEGT come from the germline V gene. V lost 7 bases, J lost 1 base, and 11 bases lay in between. CDR3 length: 13 amino acids. CDR3 protein: CASMNTGSYEQYF. The DNA for the CDR3 is TGTGCCAGCATGAATACAGGTTCCTACGAGCAGTACTTC.